The 23 T cell receptor beta chains below come from one sample, sequenced in a study of T-cell memory formation after mild COVID-19. One entry per CDR3 protein results from TCRdb running MiXCR on the 5' RACE reads. The table has hundreds of thousands of distinct CDR3 sequences, about a fifth seen once. The sequenced sample was PBMCs or a T cell subset sorted from them (not recorded which). The receptors here all came from an adult woman who had mild COVID-19 (a few samples of this study predate the infection). Cell type and time point are not known.

The rearrangement uses TRBV20-1 and TRBJ2-7; the match to TRBD1 covers 8 bases. V gave up 3 bases and J gave up 1 base; unmatched junction bases: 5. Germline V gives CDR1 DFQATT, CDR2 SNEGSKA (reference sequence). The CDR3 runs 14 residues. The CDR3 DNA reads as TGCAGTGCTAGCCCCGGGACAGGTTCCTACGAGCAGTACTTC. Translation: CSASPGTGSYEQYF.

This clonotype has just a few counts. The V gene is TRBV4-3, the J gene TRBJ2-2; 13 nucleotides match TRBD2. The CDR3 sequence is 17 residues long. The V gene's germline CDR1 is LGHNA and CDR2 YSLEER. J lost 2 bases, V lost 4 bases, and 4 bases had no gene match. The CDR3 here is CASSPGTSGINTGELFF. CDR3 DNA sequence: TGCGCCAGCAGCCCGGGGACTAGCGGGATTAACACCGGGGAGCTGTTTTTT.

This clonotype was counted a few times. This chain joins TRBV24-1 and TRBJ1-1; D is unclear. Germline V gives CDR1 KGHDR, CDR2 SFDVKD. The CDR3 loop spans 13 amino acids. V was shortened by 7 bases and J by 4 bases, with 12 bases between the two germline ends. CDR3 protein: CATRPSRGTEAFF. The CDR3, as DNA: TGTGCCACCAGACCTTCTCGAGGCACTGAAGCTTTCTTT.

The chain combines TRBV4-1 with TRBJ2-7, with TRBD1 matching 11 bases. V lost 3 bases, J lost 5 bases, and 6 bases stayed unmatched. The CDR3 has 15 residues. Germline values: CDR1 MGHRA, CDR2 YSYEKL. The CDR3 here is CASSHPGQGANEQYF. CDR3 DNA: TGCGCCAGCAGCCATCCCGGACAGGGGGCAAACGAGCAGTACTTC.

This sequence joins TRBV5-1 and TRBJ2-1, with TRBD2 as a possible D gene (6 bases). The CDR3 covers 13 residues. Germline assignment: CDR1 SGHRS and CDR2 YFSETQ. Trimming took 4 bases from V and 6 from J, leaving 11 bases between them. For the CDR3, the DNA is TGCGCCAGCAGCCGGGAGTCGAGCAATGAGCAGTTCTTC. Translated, it gives CASSRESSNEQFF.

The chain links TRBV6-6 to TRBJ2-1, with a tentative D call TRBD1 (6 bases). Germline CDR1 MNHNY, CDR2 SVGAGI (reference sequence). V lost 2 bases to trimming and J lost 8 bases, with 19 bases between them. The CDR3 extends over 16 amino acids. The DNA of the CDR3 is TGTGCCAGCAGTTACCCCCCCTTGGACAGCCTCCATGAGCAGTTCTTC. Translating gives CASSYPPLDSLHEQFF.

In this sample, this clonotype turned up a few times. V gene TRBV12-3 or TRBV12-4 combines with J gene TRBJ2-1; D not resolved. This CDR3 region has 12 residues. Between the trimmed V and J ends, which lost 4 bases and 7 bases, there was a span of 8 bases. The CDR3: CASSWGRNEQFF. The CDR3 DNA sequence: TGTGCCAGCAGTTGGGGTAGGAATGAGCAGTTCTTC.

This rearrangement joins TRBV20-1 to TRBJ2-1, with D tentatively TRBD2 (6 bases). Per the germline V gene, CDR1 is DFQATT and CDR2 is SNEGSKA (reference sequence). Trimming cost V 0 bases and J 3 bases, with 15 bases left between them. CDR3 size: 16 residues. The CDR3: CSARDPSGGHYNEQFF. DNA for the CDR3: TGCAGTGCTAGAGATCCGAGCGGAGGGCACTACAATGAGCAGTTCTTC.

This clonotype appeared a few times. This rearrangement joins TRBV7-3 to TRBJ2-3; possibly TRBD1 for D (5 bases). V lost 4 bases and J lost 4, with 9 bases in between. CDR3 size: 13 residues. Per germline, CDR1 SGHTA and CDR2 FQGTGA. The CDR3 bases are TGTGCCAGCAGCTCTCTAGGGGCAGATACGCAGTATTTT. Encoded protein: CASSSLGADTQYF.

This chain connects TRBV25-1 to TRBJ1-1, with D tentatively TRBD1 (5 bases). The CDR3 loop spans 14 amino acids. CDR1 is MGHDK and CDR2 is SYGVNS in the germline V gene. The V gene lost 2 bases and the J gene lost 2 bases, with 9 bases spanning the gap. This chain's CDR3 is CASSEAGPNTEAFF. In DNA form, the CDR3 reads TGTGCCAGCAGTGAAGCGGGACCCAACACTGAAGCTTTCTTT. Drawing the rest from reference TRBV25-1 and TRBJ1-1, the complete variable domain is EADIYQTPRYLVIGTGKKITLECSQTMGHDKMYWYQQDPGMELHLIHYSYGVNSTEKGDLSSESTVSRIRTEHFPLTLESARPSHTSQYLCASSEAGPNTEAFFGQGTRLTVV.

This chain joins TRBV20-1 and TRBJ2-5, with 9 bases identical to TRBD1. The V and J ends lost 7 bases and 4 bases, in that order; junction bases with no gene match: 4. Germline values: CDR1 DFQATT, CDR2 SNEGSKA (reference sequence). The CDR3 extends over 12 amino acids. CDR3 sequence reads: CSVPGQGETQYF. The CDR3 nucleotides read TGCAGTGTACCGGGACAGGGAGAGACCCAGTACTTC.

This clonotype has more than one count but fewer than ten. This chain connects TRBV20-1 to TRBJ2-3; 11 nucleotides agree with TRBD2. This CDR3 spans 17 amino acids. Unmatched junction bases numbered 13, after V lost 5 bases and J lost 3 bases. The germline gives CDR1 DFQATT, CDR2 SNEGSKA (reference sequence). The CDR3 sequence: CSAPTFGTSGVTDTQYF. In DNA form, the CDR3 reads TGCAGTGCTCCTACGTTCGGGACTAGCGGAGTTACAGATACGCAGTATTTT.

This clonotype was picked up a small number of times. The CDR3 protein is CASSEAASLVYEQYF. The CDR3 DNA is TGTGCCAGCAGTGAAGCAGCTAGTTTGGTGTACGAGCAGTACTTC. This chain joins TRBV2 and TRBJ2-7, with D unresolved. With 0 bases removed from V and 4 bases from J, the gap between germline ends came to 13 bases. Germline CDR1 SNHLY, CDR2 FYNNEI. The CDR3 covers 15 residues.

The CDR3 sequence is CASSVEDISDTQYF. The DNA for the CDR3 is TGTGCCAGCAGCGTAGAGGACATATCAGATACGCAGTATTTT. This sequence joins TRBV9 and TRBJ2-3; weak D call: TRBD1 (5 bases). The V end lost 0 bases, the J end lost 4 bases, and 9 bases lay between the germline ends. Germline V lookup: CDR1 SGDLS, CDR2 YYNGEE. There are 14 residues in the CDR3.

This clonotype was seen only a few times. The rearrangement links TRBV24-1 to TRBJ2-5; D gene ambiguous. V lost 3 bases, J lost 7 bases, and 5 bases lay in between. Germline V gene lookup returns CDR1 KGHDR and CDR2 SFDVKD. CDR3 size: 11 residues. DNA of the CDR3: TGTGCCACCAGTGATCTTGGGACCCAGTACTTC. This sequence encodes CATSDLGTQYF.

This sequence joins TRBV15 and TRBJ1-1; maybe TRBD1 (6 bases). The ends were cut back, 1 base at V and 5 bases at J, with 11 bases in the middle. CDR1 is LNHNV and CDR2 is YYDKDF in the germline V gene (reference sequence). CDR3 length equals 14 residues. The CDR3 loop reads CATSRVDRRTEAFF. CDR3 nucleotides: TGTGCCACCAGCAGAGTAGACAGGCGGACTGAAGCTTTCTTT.

This clonotype appeared a few times. This chain connects TRBV12-3 or TRBV12-4 to TRBJ1-5; D not resolved. This CDR3 contains 15 residues. V lost 0 bases to trimming and J lost 3 bases, with 9 bases between them. The CDR3 is CASSLARGVNQPQHF. The CDR3 nucleotides are TGTGCCAGCAGTTTAGCGCGCGGGGTCAATCAGCCCCAGCATTTT.

The chain links TRBV19 to TRBJ2-7; the D gene is possibly TRBD1 (6 bases). Germline V lookup: CDR1 LNHDA, CDR2 SQIVND (reference sequence). The CDR3 consists of 15 residues. V gave up 0 bases and J gave up 3 bases, with 12 bases separating them. The CDR3 sequence is CASSIDGTQYYEQYF. DNA of the CDR3: TGTGCCAGTAGTATAGACGGGACACAATACTACGAGCAGTACTTC. The variable domain in full, completed from reference TRBV19 and TRBJ2-7, reads DGGITQSPKYLFRKEGQNVTLSCEQNLNHDAMYWYRQDPGQGLRLIYYSQIVNDFQKGDIAEGYSVSREKKESFPLTVTSAQKNPTAFYLCASSIDGTQYYEQYFGPGTRLTVT.

This clonotype was seen many times. The rearrangement uses TRBV7-9 and TRBJ1-5; D gene uncertain. The CDR3 loop spans 15 amino acids. Germline V gene data show CDR1 as SEHNR and CDR2 as FQNEAQ (reference sequence). Between the trimmed V and J ends, which lost 1 base and 3 bases, there was a span of 10 bases. The CDR3 loop reads CASSLGPGNNQPQHF. For the CDR3, the DNA is TGTGCCAGCAGCTTAGGTCCGGGGAACAATCAGCCCCAGCATTTT.

The gene calls are TRBV9 and TRBJ2-1; D may be TRBD1 (6 bases). Trimming left V 4 bases short and J 5 bases short, with 10 bases between. This CDR3 is 13 amino acids long. Germline V CDR1 and CDR2: SGDLS, YYNGEE. As DNA, the CDR3 is TGTGCCAGCAGCAGATGGACAGACAATGAGCAGTTCTTC. Its protein is CASSRWTDNEQFF.

The chain couples TRBV12-3 or TRBV12-4 to TRBJ1-3; D unclear. The CDR3 runs to 17 residues. The V gene lost 1 base and the J gene lost 1 base, with 14 bases spanning the gap. The CDR3 loop is CASSLVVVVASGNTIYF. CDR3 nucleotide sequence: TGTGCCAGCAGTTTAGTGGTGGTGGTGGCGTCTGGAAACACCATATATTTT.

On this clonotype itself: At one of its ends the junction is not consistent with the germline gene, which may arise from a read error. The chain carries TRBV12-3 or TRBV12-4 and TRBJ1-2, with TRBD1 matching over 7 bases. The CDR3 loop spans 14 amino acids. The CDR3 nucleotides read TGTGCCAGCAGTTTAGCTACCCCCCCCGGGACAGCAACGTTC. Encoded protein: CASSLATPPGTATF.

The chain couples TRBV7-9 to TRBJ2-7, with D perhaps given as TRBD1 or TRBD2 (7 bases each). Looked up from germline, CDR1 is SEHNR and CDR2 is FQNEAQ (reference sequence). This CDR3 comprises 14 residues. Trimming shortened V by 5 bases and J by 6 bases, and 17 bases separated the two germline ends. The CDR3 DNA follows: TGTGCCAGCAGCCATGACAGGGAGGGCAGCGAGCAGTACTTC. Translating gives CASSHDREGSEQYF.